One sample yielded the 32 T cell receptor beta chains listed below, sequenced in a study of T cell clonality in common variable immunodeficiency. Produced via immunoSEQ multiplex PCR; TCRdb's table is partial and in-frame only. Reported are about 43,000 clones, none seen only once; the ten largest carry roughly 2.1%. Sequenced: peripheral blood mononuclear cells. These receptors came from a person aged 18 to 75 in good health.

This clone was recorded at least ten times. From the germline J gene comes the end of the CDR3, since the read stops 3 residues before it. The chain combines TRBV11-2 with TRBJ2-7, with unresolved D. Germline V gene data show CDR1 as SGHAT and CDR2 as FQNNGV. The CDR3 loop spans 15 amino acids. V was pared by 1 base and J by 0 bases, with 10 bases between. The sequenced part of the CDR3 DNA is TGTGCCAGCAGCTTAGTGGCAGGCGTCTCCTACGAG. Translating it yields CASSLVAGVSYE. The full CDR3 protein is CASSLVAGVSYEQYF. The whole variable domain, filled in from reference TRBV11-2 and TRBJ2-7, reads EAGVAQSPRYKIIEKRQSVAFWCNPISGHATLYWYQQILGQGPKLLIQFQNNGVVDDSQLPKDRFSAERLKGVDSTLKIQPAKLEDSAVYLCASSLVAGVSYEQYFGPGTRLTVT.

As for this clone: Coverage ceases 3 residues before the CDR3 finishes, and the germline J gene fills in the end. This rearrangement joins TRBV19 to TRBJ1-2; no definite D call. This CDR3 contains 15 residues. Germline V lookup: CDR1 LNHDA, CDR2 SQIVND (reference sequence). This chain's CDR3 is CASSIGLGSSYDYTF. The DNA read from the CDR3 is TGTGCCAGTAGTATCGGACTAGGGAGCTCCTACGAC.

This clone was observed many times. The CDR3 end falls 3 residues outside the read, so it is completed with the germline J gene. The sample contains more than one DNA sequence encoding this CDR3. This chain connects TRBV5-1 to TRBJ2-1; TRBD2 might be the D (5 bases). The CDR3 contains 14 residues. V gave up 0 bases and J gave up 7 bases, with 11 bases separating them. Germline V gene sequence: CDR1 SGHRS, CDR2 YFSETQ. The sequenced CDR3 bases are TGCGCCAGCAGCTTGGCGGACTCCGGAAATGAG. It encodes CASSLADSGNE. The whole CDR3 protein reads CASSLADSGNEQFF.

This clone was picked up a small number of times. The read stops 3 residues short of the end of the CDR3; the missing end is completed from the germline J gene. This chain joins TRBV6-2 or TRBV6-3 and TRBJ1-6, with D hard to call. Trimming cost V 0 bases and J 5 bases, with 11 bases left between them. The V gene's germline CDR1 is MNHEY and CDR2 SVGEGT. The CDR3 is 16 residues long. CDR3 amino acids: CASSYSIRANNSPLHF. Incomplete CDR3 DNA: TGTGCCAGCAGTTACTCGATTAGGGCAAATAATTCACCC.

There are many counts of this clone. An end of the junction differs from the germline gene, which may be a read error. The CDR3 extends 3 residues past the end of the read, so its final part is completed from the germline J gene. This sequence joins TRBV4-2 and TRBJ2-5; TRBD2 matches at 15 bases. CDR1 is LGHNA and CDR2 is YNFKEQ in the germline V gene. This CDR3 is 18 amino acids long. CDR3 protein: CASSQDWGTSGGQETQYF. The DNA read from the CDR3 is TGCGCCAGCAGCCAAGATTGGGGGACTAGCGGGGGGCAAGAGACC.

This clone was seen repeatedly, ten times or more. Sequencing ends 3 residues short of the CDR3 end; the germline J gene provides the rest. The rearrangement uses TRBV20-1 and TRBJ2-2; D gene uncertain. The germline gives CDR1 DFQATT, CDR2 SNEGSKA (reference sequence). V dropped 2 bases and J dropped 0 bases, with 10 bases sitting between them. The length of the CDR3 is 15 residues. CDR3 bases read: TGCAGTGCTAGAAAAGGGTTAGCGAACACCGGGGAG. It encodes CSARKGLANTGE. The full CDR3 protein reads CSARKGLANTGELFF.

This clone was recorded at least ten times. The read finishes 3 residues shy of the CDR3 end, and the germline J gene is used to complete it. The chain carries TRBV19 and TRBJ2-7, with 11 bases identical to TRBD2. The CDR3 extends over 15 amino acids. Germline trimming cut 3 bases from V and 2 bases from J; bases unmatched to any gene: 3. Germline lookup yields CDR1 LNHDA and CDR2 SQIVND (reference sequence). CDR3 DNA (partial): TGTGCCAGTAGTATGGCTAGCGGGGGGACCTACGAG. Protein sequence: CASSMASGGTYE. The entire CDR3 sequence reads CASSMASGGTYEQYF. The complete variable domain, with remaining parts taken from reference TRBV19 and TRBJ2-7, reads DGGITQSPKYLFRKEGQNVTLSCEQNLNHDAMYWYRQDPGQGLRLIYYSQIVNDFQKGDIAEGYSVSREKKESFPLTVTSAQKNPTAFYLCASSMASGGTYEQYFGPGTRLTVT.

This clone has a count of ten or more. CDR3 region: CASQLTGSTEAFF. CDR3 bases read: TGTGCCAGCCAACTGACAGGGAGCACTGAA. This chain links TRBV19 with TRBJ1-1; 7 bases map to TRBD1. Coverage ceases 3 residues before the CDR3 finishes, and the germline J gene fills in the end. The CDR3 has 13 residues. With V trimmed by 9 bases and J by 4 bases, 8 bases remained unmatched. Germline values: CDR1 LNHDA, CDR2 SQIVND (reference sequence).

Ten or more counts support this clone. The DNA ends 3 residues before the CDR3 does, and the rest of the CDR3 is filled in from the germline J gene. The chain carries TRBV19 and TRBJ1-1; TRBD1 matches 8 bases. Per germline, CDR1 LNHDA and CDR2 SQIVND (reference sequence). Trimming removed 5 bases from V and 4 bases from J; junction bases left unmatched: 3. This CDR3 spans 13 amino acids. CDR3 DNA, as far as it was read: TGTGCCAGTAGTCCTACAGGGGGCACTGAA. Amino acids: CASSPTGGTE. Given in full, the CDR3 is CASSPTGGTEAFF.

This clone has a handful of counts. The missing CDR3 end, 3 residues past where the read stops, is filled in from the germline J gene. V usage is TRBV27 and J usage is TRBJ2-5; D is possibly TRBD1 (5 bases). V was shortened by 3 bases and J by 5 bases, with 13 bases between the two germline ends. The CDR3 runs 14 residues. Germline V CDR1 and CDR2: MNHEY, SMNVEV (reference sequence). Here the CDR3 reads CASSFGDRWETQYF. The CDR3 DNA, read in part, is TGTGCCAGCAGTTTCGGTGACAGATGGGAGACC.

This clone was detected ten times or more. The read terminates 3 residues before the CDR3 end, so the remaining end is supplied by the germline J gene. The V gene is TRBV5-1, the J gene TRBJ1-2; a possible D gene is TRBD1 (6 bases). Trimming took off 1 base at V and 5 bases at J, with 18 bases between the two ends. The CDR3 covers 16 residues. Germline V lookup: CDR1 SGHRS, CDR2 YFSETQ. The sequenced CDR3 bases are TGCGCCAGCAGCTTGATAGCCGGGGCAGGGGAGTATGGC. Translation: CASSLIAGAGEYG. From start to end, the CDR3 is CASSLIAGAGEYGYTF.

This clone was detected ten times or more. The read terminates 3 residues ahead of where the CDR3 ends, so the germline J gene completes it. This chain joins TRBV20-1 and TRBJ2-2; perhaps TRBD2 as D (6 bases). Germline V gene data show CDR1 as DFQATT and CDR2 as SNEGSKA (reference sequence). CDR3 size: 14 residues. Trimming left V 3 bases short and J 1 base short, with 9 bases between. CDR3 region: CSASRGGNTGELFF. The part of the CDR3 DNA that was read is TGCAGTGCTAGTCGGGGAGGGAACACCGGGGAG.

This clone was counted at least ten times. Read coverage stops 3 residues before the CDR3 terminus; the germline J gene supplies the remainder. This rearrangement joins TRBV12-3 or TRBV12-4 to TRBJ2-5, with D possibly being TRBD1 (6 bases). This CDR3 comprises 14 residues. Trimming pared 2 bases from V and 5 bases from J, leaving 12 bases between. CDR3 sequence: CASSLTPTGETQYF. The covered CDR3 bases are TGTGCCAGCAGTTTAACCCCCACAGGGGAGACC.

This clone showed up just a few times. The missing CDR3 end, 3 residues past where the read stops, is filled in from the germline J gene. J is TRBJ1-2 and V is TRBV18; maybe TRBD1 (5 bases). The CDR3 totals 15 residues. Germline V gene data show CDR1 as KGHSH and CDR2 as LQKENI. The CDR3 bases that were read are TGTGCCAGCTCACCACCGACAGAATTCTTCAATGAC. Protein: CASSPPTEFFND. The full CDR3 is CASSPPTEFFNDYTF.

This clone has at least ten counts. This chain's CDR3 is CASSLGDREVSPLHF. The sequenced CDR3 bases are TGTGCCAGCAGCTTGGGGGACAGGGAGGTCTCACCC. The chain carries TRBV11-2 and TRBJ1-6, with 9 bases matching TRBD1. The CDR3 end falls 3 residues outside the read, so it is completed with the germline J gene. V shed 3 bases, J shed 10 bases, and the junction held 7 bases outside the gene matches. This CDR3 is 15 amino acids long. The germline V gene encodes CDR1 SGHAT and CDR2 FQNNGV. Full variable domain (remainder filled in from reference TRBV11-2 and TRBJ1-6): EAGVAQSPRYKIIEKRQSVAFWCNPISGHATLYWYQQILGQGPKLLIQFQNNGVVDDSQLPKDRFSAERLKGVDSTLKIQPAKLEDSAVYLCASSLGDREVSPLHFGNGTRLTVT.

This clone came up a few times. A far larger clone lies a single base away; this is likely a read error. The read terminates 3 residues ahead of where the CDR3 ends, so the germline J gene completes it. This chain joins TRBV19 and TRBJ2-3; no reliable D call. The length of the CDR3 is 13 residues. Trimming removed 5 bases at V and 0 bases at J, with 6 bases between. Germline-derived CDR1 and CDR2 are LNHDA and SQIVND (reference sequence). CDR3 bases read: TGTGCCAGTAGTCCCCAAAGCACAGATACG. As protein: CASSPQSTDT. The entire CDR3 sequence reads CASSPQSTDTQYF. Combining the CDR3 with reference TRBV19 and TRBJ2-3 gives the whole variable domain DGGITQSPKYLFRKEGQNVTLSCEQNLNHDAMYWYRQDPGQGLRLIYYSQIVNDFQKGDIAEGYSVSREKKESFPLTVTSAQKNPTAFYLCASSPQSTDTQYFGPGTRLTVL.

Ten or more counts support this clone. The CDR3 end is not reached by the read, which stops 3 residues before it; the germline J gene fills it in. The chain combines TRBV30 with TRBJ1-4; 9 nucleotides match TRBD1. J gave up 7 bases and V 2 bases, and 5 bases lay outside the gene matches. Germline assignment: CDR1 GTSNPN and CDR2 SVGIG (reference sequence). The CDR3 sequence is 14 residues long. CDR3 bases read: TGTGCCTGGAGTAAAGGGACAGGGACTGAAAAA. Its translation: CAWSKGTGTEK. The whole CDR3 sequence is CAWSKGTGTEKLFF.

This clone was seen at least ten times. CDR3: CASSESPIGETQYF. Incomplete CDR3 DNA: TGCGCCAGCAGTGAGTCCCCGATCGGGGAGACC. The chain couples TRBV10-1 to TRBJ2-5; D uncertain. The read ends 3 residues early relative to the CDR3; the germline J gene fills the gap. Germline assignment: CDR1 WNHNN and CDR2 SYGVQD (reference sequence). V lost 0 bases and J 5 bases, leaving 10 bases between the germline ends. CDR3 length: 14 residues.

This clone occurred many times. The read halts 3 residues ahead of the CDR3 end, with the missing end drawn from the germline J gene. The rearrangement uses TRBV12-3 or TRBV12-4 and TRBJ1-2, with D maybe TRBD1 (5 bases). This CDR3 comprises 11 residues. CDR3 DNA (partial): TGTGCTAGCGGGGCTGAAGGAGGC. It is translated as CASGAEGG. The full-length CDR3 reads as CASGAEGGYTF.

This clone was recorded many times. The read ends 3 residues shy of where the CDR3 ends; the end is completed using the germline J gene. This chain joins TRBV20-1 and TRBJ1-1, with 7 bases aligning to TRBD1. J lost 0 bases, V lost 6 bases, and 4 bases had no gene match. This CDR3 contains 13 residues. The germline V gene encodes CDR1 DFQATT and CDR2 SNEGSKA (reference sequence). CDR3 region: CSARGQMNTEAFF. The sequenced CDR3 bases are TGCAGTGCCCGGGGACAGATGAACACTGAA.

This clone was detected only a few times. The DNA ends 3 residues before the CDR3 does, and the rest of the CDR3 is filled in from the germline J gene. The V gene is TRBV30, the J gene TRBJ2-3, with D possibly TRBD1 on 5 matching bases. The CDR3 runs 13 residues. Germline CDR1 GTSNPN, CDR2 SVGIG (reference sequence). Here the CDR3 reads CAWTPGPQETQYF. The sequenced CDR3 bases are TGTGCCTGGACCCCAGGGCCCCAAGAGACG.

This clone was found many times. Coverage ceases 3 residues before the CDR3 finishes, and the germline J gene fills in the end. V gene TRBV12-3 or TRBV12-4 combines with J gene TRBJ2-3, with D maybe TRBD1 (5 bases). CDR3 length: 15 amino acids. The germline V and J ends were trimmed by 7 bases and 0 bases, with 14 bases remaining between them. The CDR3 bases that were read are TGTGCCAGCAATTCGCCGACAGCTAGCACAGATACG. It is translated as CASNSPTASTDT. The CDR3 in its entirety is CASNSPTASTDTQYF.

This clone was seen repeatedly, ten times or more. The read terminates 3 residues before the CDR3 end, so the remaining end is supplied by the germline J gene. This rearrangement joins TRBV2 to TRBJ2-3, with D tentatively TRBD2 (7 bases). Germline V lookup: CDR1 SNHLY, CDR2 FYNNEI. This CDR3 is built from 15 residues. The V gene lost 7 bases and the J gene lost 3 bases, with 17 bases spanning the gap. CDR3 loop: CASNRGRGGTDTQYF. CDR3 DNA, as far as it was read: TGTGCCAGCAACAGAGGAAGGGGGGGGACAGATACG.

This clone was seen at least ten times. The covered CDR3 bases are TGTGCCAGCAGTTCGGGAGCGGGGTACTACAATGAG. It specifies CASSSGAGYYNE. The CDR3 as a whole reads CASSSGAGYYNEQFF. The rearrangement links TRBV6-2 or TRBV6-3 to TRBJ2-1; 7 positions agree with TRBD2. The CDR3 end falls 3 residues outside the read, so it is completed with the germline J gene. The germline V gene has CDR1 MNHEY and CDR2 SVGEGT. The CDR3 contains 15 residues. The V segment lost 4 bases and the J segment 3 bases; nucleotides outside the gene matches: 6.

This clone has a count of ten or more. The sequenced CDR3 bases are TGCAGTGCTAAGACAGGGGCCGAG. This gives the protein CSAKTGAE. The whole CDR3 sequence is CSAKTGAEQYF. The chain couples TRBV20-1 to TRBJ2-7; 8 positions agree with TRBD1. The CDR3 end is not reached by the read, which stops 3 residues before it; the germline J gene fills it in. This CDR3 region has 11 residues. Germline loops: CDR1 DFQATT, CDR2 SNEGSKA (reference sequence). Trimming at V came to 4 bases and at J to 6 bases, leaving 2 bases not matched to a gene.

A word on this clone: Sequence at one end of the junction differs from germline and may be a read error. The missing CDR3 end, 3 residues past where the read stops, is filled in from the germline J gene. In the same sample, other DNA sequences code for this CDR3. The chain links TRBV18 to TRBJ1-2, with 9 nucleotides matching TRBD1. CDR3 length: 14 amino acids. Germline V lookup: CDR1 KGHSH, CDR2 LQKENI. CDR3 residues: CASPTAGTGNGYTF. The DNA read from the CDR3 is TGTGCCAGCCCCACTGCCGGGACAGGGAATGGA.

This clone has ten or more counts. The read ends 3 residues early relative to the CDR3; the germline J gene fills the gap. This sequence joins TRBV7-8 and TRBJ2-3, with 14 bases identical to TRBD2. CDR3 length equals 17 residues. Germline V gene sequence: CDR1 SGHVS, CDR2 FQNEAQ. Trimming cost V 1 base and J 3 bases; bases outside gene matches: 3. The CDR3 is CASSLGLAGGETDTQYF. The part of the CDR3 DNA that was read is TGTGCCAGCAGCTTAGGACTAGCGGGGGGGGAGACAGATACG. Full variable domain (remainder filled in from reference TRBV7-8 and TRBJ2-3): GAGVSQSPRYKVAKRGQDVALRCDPISGHVSLFWYQQALGQGPEFLTYFQNEAQLDKSGLPSDRFFAERPEGSVSTLKIQRTQQEDSAVYLCASSLGLAGGETDTQYFGPGTRLTVL.

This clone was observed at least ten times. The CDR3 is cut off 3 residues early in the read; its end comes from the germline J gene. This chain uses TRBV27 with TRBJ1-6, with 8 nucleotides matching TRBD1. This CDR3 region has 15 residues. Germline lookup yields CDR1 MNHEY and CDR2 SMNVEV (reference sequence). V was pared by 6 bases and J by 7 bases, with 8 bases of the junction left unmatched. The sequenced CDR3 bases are TGTGCCAGCAGACTAAAGACAGGGGCGAATTCACCC. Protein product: CASRLKTGANSP. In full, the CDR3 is CASRLKTGANSPLHF.

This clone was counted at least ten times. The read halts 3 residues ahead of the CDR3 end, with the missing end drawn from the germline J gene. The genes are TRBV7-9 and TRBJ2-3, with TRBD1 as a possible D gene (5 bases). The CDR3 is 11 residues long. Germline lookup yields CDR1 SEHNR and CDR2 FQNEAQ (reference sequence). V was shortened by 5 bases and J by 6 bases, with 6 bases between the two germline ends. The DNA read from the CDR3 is TGTGCCAGCAGCGCAGGGGATACG. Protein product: CASSAGDT. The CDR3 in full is CASSAGDTQYF.

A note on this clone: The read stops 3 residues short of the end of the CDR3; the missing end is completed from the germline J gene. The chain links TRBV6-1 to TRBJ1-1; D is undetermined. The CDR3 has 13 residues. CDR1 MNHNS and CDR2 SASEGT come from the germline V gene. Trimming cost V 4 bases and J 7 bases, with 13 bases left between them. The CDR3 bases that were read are TGTGCCAGCAGTGCCGGGGTCAGGAGTGAA. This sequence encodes CASSAGVRSE. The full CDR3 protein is CASSAGVRSEAFF.

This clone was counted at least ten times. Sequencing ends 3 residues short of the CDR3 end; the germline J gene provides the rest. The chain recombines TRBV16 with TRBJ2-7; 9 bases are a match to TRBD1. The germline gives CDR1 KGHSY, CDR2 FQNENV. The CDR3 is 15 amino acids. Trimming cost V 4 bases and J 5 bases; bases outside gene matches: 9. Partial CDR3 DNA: TGTGCCAGCAGCCCAGGAGGACAGGGGATCGACGAG. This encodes CASSPGGQGIDE. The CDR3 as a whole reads CASSPGGQGIDEQYF.

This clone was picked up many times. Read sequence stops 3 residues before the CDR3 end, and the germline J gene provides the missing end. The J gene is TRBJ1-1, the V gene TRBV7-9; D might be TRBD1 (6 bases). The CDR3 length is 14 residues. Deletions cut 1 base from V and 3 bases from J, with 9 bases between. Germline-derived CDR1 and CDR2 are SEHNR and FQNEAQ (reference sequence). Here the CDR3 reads CASSLGRGDTEAFF. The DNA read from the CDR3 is TGTGCCAGCAGCTTAGGCAGGGGTGACACTGAA.